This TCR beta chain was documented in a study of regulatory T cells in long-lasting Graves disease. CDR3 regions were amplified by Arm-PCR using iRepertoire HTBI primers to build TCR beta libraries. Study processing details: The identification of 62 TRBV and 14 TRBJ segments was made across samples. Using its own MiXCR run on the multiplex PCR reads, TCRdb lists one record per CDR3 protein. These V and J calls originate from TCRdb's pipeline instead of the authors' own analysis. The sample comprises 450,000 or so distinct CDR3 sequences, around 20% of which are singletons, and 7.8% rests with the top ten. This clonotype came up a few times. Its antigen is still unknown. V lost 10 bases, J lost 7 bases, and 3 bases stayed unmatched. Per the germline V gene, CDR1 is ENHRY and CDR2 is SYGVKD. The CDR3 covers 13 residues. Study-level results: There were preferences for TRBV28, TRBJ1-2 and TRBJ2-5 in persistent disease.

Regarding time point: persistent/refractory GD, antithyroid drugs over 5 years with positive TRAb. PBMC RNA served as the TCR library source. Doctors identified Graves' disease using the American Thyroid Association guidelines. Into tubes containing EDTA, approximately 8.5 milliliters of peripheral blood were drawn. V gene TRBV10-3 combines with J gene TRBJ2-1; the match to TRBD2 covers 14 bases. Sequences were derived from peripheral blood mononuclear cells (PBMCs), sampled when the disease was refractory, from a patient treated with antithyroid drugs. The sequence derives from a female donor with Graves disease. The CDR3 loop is CANGLAGGNEQFF. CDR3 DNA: TGTGCCAACGGACTAGCGGGAGGTAATGAGCAGTTCTTC.